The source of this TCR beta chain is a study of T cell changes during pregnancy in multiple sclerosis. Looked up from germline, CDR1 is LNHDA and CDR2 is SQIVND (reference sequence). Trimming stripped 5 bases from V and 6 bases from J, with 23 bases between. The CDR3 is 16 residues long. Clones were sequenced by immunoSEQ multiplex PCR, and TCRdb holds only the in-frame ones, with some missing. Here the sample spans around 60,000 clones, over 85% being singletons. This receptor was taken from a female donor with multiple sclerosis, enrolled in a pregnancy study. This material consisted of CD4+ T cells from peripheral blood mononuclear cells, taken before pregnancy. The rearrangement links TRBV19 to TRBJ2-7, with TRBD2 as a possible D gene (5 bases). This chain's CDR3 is CASSDLRTGSLPEQYF. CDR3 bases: TGTGCCAGTAGTGACCTTAGGACGGGGTCTCTACCCGAGCAGTACTTC.